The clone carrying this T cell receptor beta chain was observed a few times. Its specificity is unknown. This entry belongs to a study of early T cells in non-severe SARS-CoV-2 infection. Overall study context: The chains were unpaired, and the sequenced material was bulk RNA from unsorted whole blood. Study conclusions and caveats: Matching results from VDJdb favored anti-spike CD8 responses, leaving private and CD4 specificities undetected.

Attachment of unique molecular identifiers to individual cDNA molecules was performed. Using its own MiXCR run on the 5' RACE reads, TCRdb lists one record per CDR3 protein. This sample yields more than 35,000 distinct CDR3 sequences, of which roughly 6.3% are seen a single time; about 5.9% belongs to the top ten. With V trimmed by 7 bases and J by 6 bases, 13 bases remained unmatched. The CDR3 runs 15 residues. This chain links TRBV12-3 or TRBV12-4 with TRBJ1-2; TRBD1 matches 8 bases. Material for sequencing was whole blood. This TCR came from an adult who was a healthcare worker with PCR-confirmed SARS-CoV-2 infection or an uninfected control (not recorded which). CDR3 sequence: CASTSLPGQENGYTF. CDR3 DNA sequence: TGTGCCAGCACTTCATTACCGGGACAGGAGAATGGCTACACCTTC.